The clone carrying this T cell receptor (beta chain) was counted at least ten times. Its specificity is unknown. Hyperthyroidism cases were recent diagnoses of under 2 months' duration in people aged 18 to 65. This entry comes from a study of Graves' ophthalmopathy and Graves' hyperthyroidism. Study-wide findings and caveats: Most thyroid clonotypes expanded beyond 0.001 frequency were also found in blood.

The CDR3 length is 16 residues. CDR1 and CDR2 (germline): SGHRS, YFSETQ. V was clipped by 0 bases and J by 4 bases; unmatched bases: 6. RNA served as the template for amplifying TCR beta CDR3 regions. HTBI primers were used in a first-round RT-PCR, which preceded a second-round multiplex PCR. TCRdb ran MiXCR on the multiplex PCR reads and lists one entry per CDR3 protein. The sample holds about 620,000 distinct CDR3 sequences, approximately 21% seen once. The receptor was derived from a woman younger than 30 with stable Graves' hyperthyroidism. Some clones in this sample may be carry-over from other donors' samples. What was sequenced was peripheral blood. The rearrangement links TRBV5-1 to TRBJ2-2, with 7 bases fitting TRBD2. CDR3 sequence reads: CASSLARLASTGELFF. CDR3 coding DNA: TGCGCCAGCAGCTTGGCGCGACTAGCTTCCACCGGGGAGCTGTTTTTT.